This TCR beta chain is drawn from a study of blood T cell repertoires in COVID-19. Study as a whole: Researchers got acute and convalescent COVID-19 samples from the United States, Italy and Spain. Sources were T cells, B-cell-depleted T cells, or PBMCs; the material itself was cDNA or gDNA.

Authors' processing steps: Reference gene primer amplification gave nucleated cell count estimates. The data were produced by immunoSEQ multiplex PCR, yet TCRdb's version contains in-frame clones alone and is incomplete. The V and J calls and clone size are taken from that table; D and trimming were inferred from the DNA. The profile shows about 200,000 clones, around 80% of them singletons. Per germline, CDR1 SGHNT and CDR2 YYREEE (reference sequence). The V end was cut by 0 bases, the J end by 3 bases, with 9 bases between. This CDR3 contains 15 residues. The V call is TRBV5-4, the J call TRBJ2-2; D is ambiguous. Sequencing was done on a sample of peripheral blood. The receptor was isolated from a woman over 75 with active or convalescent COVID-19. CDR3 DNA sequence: TGTGCCAGCAGCTTGGCTACAGTACACACCGGGGAGCTGTTTTTT. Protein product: CASSLATVHTGELFF.